The text below deals with one T cell receptor (beta chain). Its antigen is unknown. This entry comes from a study of blood T cells in healthy people across ages. Study-level background: About one barcoded beta molecule was captured per two T cells (by template switching). Broader study findings: Relative to aged donors, long-lived donors carried more naive CD4+ cells and displayed higher diversity. Roughly linear age-related decline in beta diversity appeared, significant by age 40.

With a J-beta primer mix and a sample-barcoded 5' primer, a second PCR ran about 7 to 12 cycles. Using its own MiXCR run on the 5' RACE reads, TCRdb lists one record per CDR3 protein. Of 1,300,000 or so distinct CDR3 sequences in the sample, roughly 64% are singletons; the top ten hold about 6.7%. The germline V gene encodes CDR1 MNHEY and CDR2 SMNVEV (reference sequence). The CDR3 runs to 14 residues. The V gene lost 9 bases and the J gene lost 3 bases, with 18 bases spanning the gap. The chain carries TRBV27 and TRBJ2-7; D is perhaps TRBD2 (7 bases). The receptor was derived from a young man in good health. The sample was blood. CDR3 nucleotides: TGTGCCAGTAACAGGGAGGGTAGCTTCTACGAGCAGTACTTC. This gives the protein CASNREGSFYEQYF.